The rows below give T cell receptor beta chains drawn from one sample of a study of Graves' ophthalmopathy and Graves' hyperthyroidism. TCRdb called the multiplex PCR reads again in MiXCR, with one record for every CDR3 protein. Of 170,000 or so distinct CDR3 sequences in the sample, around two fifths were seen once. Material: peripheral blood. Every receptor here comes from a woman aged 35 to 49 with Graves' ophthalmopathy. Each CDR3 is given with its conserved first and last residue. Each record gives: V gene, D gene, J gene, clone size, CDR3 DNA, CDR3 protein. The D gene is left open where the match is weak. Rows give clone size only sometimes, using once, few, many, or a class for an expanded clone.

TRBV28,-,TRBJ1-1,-,TGTGCCAGCAGCCCGCTTCATAGGAACACTGAAGCTTTCTTT,CASSPLHRNTEAFF
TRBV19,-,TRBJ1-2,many,TGTGCCAGTAGTATCGGTTCAGGGCGGTCTGGTGGCTACACCTTC,CASSIGSGRSGGYTF
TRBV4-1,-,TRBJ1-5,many,TGCGCCAGCAGCCAAACTCCGCTTGGGGGCAACCAGCCCCAGCATTTT,CASSQTPLGGNQPQHF
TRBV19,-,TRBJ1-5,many,TGTGCCAGTAGTTGGCCTTATAGCAATCAGCCCCAGCATTTT,CASSWPYSNQPQHF
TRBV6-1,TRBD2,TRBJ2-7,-,TGTGCCAGCAGTGAATTGGTAGCGGGAGATTACGAGCAGTACTTC,CASSELVAGDYEQYF
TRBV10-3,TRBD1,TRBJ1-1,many,TGTGCCATCAGTGAGTCTGCCGACAGGGGGACTGAAGCTTTCTTT,CAISESADRGTEAFF
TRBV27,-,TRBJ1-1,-,TGTGCCAGCAGCATTAGGGAGTCCCTCTTGAACACTGAAGCTTTCTTT,CASSIRESLLNTEAFF
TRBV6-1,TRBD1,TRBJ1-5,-,TGTGCCAGCAGTGAAGCGCGGCAGGGGGCCGGTCAGCCCCAGCATTTT,CASSEARQGAGQPQHF
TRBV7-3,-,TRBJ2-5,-,TGTGCCAGCAGCTACGGAGCCCAAGAGACCCAGTACTTC,CASSYGAQETQYF
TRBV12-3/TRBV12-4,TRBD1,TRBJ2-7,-,TGTGCCAGCAGACGAACCGGGACAGTCGAGCAGTACTTC,CASRRTGTVEQYF
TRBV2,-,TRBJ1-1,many,TGTGCCAGCAGTGAATCAACGACAGTGGGTCCGAACACTGAAGCTTTCTTT,CASSESTTVGPNTEAFF
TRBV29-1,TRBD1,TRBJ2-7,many,TGCAGCGTTGATCTTGGACAGGGGAACTACGAGCAGTACTTC,CSVDLGQGNYEQYF
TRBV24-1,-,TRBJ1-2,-,TGTGCCACCAGTGATGTGGAGGGCTACACCTTC,CATSDVEGYTF
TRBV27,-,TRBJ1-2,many,TGTGCCAGCAGCTCCGTCCCTGGCTACACCTTC,CASSSVPGYTF
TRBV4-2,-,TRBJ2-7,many,TGTGCCAGCAGCCTCTCCTTAGGTTTCTCCGAGAGTACCTACGAGCAGTACTTC,CASSLSLGFSESTYEQYF
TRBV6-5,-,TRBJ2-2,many,TGTGCCAGCACTTATCAGAACACCGGGGAGCTGTTTTTT,CASTYQNTGELFF
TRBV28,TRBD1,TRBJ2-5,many,TGTGCCAGCAGCCTACAGGGGCGGGAGACCCAGTACTTC,CASSLQGRETQYF
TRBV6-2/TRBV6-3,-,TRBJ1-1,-,TGTGCCAGCAGCAGGTGGAGTGAAGCTTTCTTT,CASSRWSEAFF
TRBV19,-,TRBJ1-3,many,TGTGCCAGTATGGAAGTCCCAAGCTCTGGAAACACCATATATTTT,CASMEVPSSGNTIYF
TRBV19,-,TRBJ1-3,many,TGTGCCAGTATAGGGGTTGGAAACACCATATATTTT,CASIGVGNTIYF
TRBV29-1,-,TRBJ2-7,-,TGCAGCGGGGGCGAAGGGGAACGGTACGAGCAGTACTTC,CSGGEGERYEQYF
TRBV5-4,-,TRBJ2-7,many,TGTGCCAGCAGCTTGGTTGGGCTAGCGTACGACGAGCAGTACTTC,CASSLVGLAYDEQYF
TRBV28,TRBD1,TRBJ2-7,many,TGTGCCAGCAGTTTAATCGGTCTTGAGGGGGCGGGCGAGCAGTACTTC,CASSLIGLEGAGEQYF
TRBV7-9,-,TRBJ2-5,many,TGTGCCAGCAGCTTAGAAGGCCCCCTCCTGGAGACCCAGTACTTC,CASSLEGPLLETQYF
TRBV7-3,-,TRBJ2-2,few,TGTGCCAGCAGCTTAACGTTGGGGGGGAACACCGGGGAGCTGTTTTTT,CASSLTLGGNTGELFF